A single count supports the clone carrying this T cell receptor (beta chain). V was pared by 4 bases and J by 4 bases, with 10 bases of the junction left unmatched. There are 17 residues in the CDR3. Germline CDR1 is SGHRS and CDR2 is YFSETQ. This sample was included in a study of chemoradiotherapy in HPV16-positive cancers. The method was immunoSEQ multiplex PCR; TCRdb's version includes in-frame clones alone and lacks a portion of them. The sample contains 14,000 or so clones, around nine tenths of which appear only once. This rearrangement joins TRBV5-1 to TRBJ2-1, with 11 bases that match TRBD2. Material: tumor tissue, obtained from a patient who underwent chemoradiotherapy. The receptor's source is a human donor with HPV-associated anogenital cancer. In nucleotides, the CDR3 is TGCGCCAGCAGCCCGCGCGTAGCGGGAGGGCAATACAATGAGCAGTTCTTC. Residues: CASSPRVAGGQYNEQFF.